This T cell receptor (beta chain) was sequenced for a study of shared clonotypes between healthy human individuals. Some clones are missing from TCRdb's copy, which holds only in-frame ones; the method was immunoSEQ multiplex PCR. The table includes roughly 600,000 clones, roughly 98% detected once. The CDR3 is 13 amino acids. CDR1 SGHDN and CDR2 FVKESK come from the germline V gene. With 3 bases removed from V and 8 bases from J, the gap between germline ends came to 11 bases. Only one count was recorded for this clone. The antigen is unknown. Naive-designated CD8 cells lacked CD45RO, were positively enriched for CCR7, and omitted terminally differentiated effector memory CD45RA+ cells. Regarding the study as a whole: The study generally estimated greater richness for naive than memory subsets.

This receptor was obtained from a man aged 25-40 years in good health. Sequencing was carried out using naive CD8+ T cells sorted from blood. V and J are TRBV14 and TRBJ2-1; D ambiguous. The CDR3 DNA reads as TGTGCCAGCAGCCACGTCGAGACCGATGAGCAGTTCTTC. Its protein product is CASSHVETDEQFF. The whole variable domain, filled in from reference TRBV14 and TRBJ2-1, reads EAGVTQFPSHSVIEKGQTVTLRCDPISGHDNLYWYRRVMGKEIKFLLHFVKESKQDESGMPNNRFLAERTGGTYSTLKVQPAELEDSGVYFCASSHVETDEQFFGPGTRLTVL.